One sample yielded the 15 T cell receptor beta chains listed below, sequenced in a study of technical replicates of blood from several donors. Sequencing was performed with immunoSEQ multiplex PCR; in TCRdb, only in-frame clones are kept and a portion is missing. This repertoire shows about 85,000 clones, about 95% found once; its top ten account for 0.25% to 0.3%. The sequenced material came from T cells isolated from PBMCs. The receptor set was obtained from a human donor in good health.

This sequence joins TRBV25-1 and TRBJ1-1; D remains unclear. With 6 bases removed from V and 7 bases from J, the gap between germline ends came to 12 bases. The CDR3 is 12 residues long. From germline, CDR1 is MGHDK and CDR2 SYGVNS. As DNA, the CDR3 is TGTGCCAGCAGCGGCCGTGGAGGTGAAGCTTTCTTT. The encoded protein is CASSGRGGEAFF.

This CDR3 is CASSRSLTKKAFF. CDR3 DNA: TGTGCCAGCAGTCGCTCCCTGACAAAGAAAGCTTTCTTT. The chain uses TRBV6-1 and TRBJ1-1; no definite D call. The CDR3 length is 13 residues. Germline-derived CDR1 and CDR2 are MNHNS and SASEGT. With 5 bases removed from V and 9 bases from J, the gap between germline ends came to 16 bases.

Comment on this clone: The junction departs from germline at one end; a sequencing error may be responsible. This chain connects TRBV4-1 to TRBJ1-4; D uncertain. Looked up from germline, CDR1 is MGHRA and CDR2 is YSYEKL. This CDR3 is 15 amino acids long. For the CDR3, the DNA is TGCGCCAGCAGCCAAGATAATCGTGGAGGCGGGCGAGGGATTTTT. Translating it yields CASSQDNRGGGRGIF.

The rearrangement joins TRBV10-3 to TRBJ2-7; a possible D gene is TRBD2 (7 bases). Per the germline V gene, CDR1 is ENHRY and CDR2 is SYGVKD. This CDR3 is built from 17 residues. V was trimmed by 7 bases and J by 5 bases, leaving 27 bases between them. DNA for the CDR3: TGTGCCATCATGAAGGGCCTTCTAGCGGACAGCCAGGACGAGCAGTACTTC. It encodes CAIMKGLLADSQDEQYF.

The chain combines TRBV27 with TRBJ2-5; D gene uncertain. CDR3 size: 14 residues. Germline CDR1 is MNHEY and CDR2 is SMNVEV (reference sequence). Trimming took 5 bases from V and 1 from J, leaving 11 bases between them. The CDR3 sequence is CASSVETGQETQYF. The CDR3 DNA reads TGTGCCAGCAGTGTCGAGACGGGCCAAGAGACCCAGTACTTC.

The chain joins TRBV7-9 to TRBJ2-1; D is possibly TRBD2 (5 bases). The length of the CDR3 is 14 residues. The germline gives CDR1 SEHNR, CDR2 FQNEAQ (reference sequence). Trimming left V 5 bases short and J 0 bases short, with 8 bases between. The CDR3: CASSVTSSYNEQFF. The CDR3, as DNA: TGTGCCAGCAGCGTAACTAGCTCCTACAATGAGCAGTTCTTC.

The chain recombines TRBV2 with TRBJ2-7, with TRBD1 matching 9 bases. V shed 5 bases and J 3 bases; nucleotides not matched to a gene: 5. The germline V gene encodes CDR1 SNHLY and CDR2 FYNNEI. This CDR3 spans 14 amino acids. The chain's CDR3 is CASSQQGAGYEQYF. CDR3 in DNA: TGTGCCAGCAGTCAACAGGGGGCCGGCTACGAGCAGTACTTC.

The chain employs TRBV10-2 and TRBJ2-3; 9 positions match TRBD2. With 0 bases clipped from V and 3 bases from J, the junction kept 4 bases outside the gene matches. Per the germline V gene, CDR1 is WSHSY and CDR2 is SAAADI. The CDR3 is made up of 16 amino acids. CDR3 loop: CASSESSLAGTDTQYF. In DNA, the CDR3 is TGCGCCAGCAGTGAGTCGAGTCTAGCGGGGACAGATACGCAGTATTTT.

The genes are TRBV5-1 and TRBJ2-2, with TRBD2 identical over 9 bases. The trim removed 0 bases at V and 1 base at J, leaving 7 bases unmatched. The CDR3 runs 18 residues. Germline CDR1 and CDR2: SGHRS and YFSETQ. The CDR3 DNA reads TGCGCCAGCAGCTTGGCCATGTCGCGGGAGGGGAACACCGGGGAGCTGTTTTTT. Translated, it gives CASSLAMSREGNTGELFF.

The chain links TRBV7-8 to TRBJ2-7; no clear D. Trimming shortened V by 6 bases and J by 3 bases, and 15 bases separated the two germline ends. This CDR3 is 14 amino acids long. Germline CDR1 is SGHVS and CDR2 is FQNEAQ. The CDR3 coding sequence is TGTGCCAGCAGTTCTAAGCGAAACTTCTACGAGCAGTACTTC. Translated: CASSSKRNFYEQYF.

The chain employs TRBV7-9 and TRBJ1-2, with a possible D match to TRBD1 (6 bases). The CDR3 spans 17 residues. Germline V gene sequence: CDR1 SEHNR, CDR2 FQNEAQ (reference sequence). The V end was cut by 4 bases, the J end by 2 bases, with 20 bases between. The CDR3 spells CASSYPQGRMENYGYTF. In nucleotides, the CDR3 is TGTGCCAGCAGCTACCCTCAGGGGCGAATGGAAAACTATGGCTACACCTTC.

This rearrangement joins TRBV7-9 to TRBJ2-7; tentatively, D is TRBD1 (6 bases). The CDR3 is 14 amino acids. CDR1 and CDR2 (germline): SEHNR, FQNEAQ (reference sequence). V was trimmed by 1 base and J by 3 bases, leaving 10 bases between them. This CDR3 reads CASSLGGPHYEQYF. The CDR3 DNA reads TGTGCCAGCAGCTTAGGGGGGCCCCACTACGAGCAGTACTTC.

The chain employs TRBV7-6 and TRBJ2-4; 8 bases map to TRBD1. Germline V lookup: CDR1 SGHVS, CDR2 FNYEAQ. With 11 bases clipped from V and 0 bases from J, the junction kept 18 bases outside the gene matches. This CDR3 spans 18 amino acids. The CDR3 bases are TGTGCCGGGGAACGGACAGGGCCTCTGTGTTTAGCCAAAAACATTCAGTACTTC. It translates to CAGERTGPLCLAKNIQYF.

The V call is TRBV28, the J call TRBJ1-1; tentative D call: TRBD1 (5 bases). The V and J ends lost 7 bases and 6 bases respectively, with 18 bases between them. Per the germline V gene, CDR1 is MDHEN and CDR2 is SYDVKM. The CDR3 is made up of 14 amino acids. CDR3 nucleotides: TGTGCCAGCACCAACTGGGGGGAATCGGCTGAAGCTTTCTTT. Residues: CASTNWGESAEAFF.

In this sample, this clone turned up a few times. The chain links TRBV30 to TRBJ1-4; D not certain. CDR3 size: 12 residues. V was shortened by 7 bases and J by 6 bases, with 12 bases between the two germline ends. Germline V gene sequence: CDR1 GTSNPN, CDR2 SVGIG (reference sequence). The CDR3 DNA is TGTGCCTCGGGATTAAGGCATGAAAAACTGTTTTTT. This encodes CASGLRHEKLFF. The full variable domain, its missing parts supplied by reference TRBV30 and TRBJ1-4, is SQTIHQWPATLVQPVGSPLSLECTVEGTSNPNLYWYRQAAGRGLQLLFYSVGIGQISSEVPQNLSASRPQDRQFILSSKKLLLSDSGFYLCASGLRHEKLFFGSGTQLSVL.